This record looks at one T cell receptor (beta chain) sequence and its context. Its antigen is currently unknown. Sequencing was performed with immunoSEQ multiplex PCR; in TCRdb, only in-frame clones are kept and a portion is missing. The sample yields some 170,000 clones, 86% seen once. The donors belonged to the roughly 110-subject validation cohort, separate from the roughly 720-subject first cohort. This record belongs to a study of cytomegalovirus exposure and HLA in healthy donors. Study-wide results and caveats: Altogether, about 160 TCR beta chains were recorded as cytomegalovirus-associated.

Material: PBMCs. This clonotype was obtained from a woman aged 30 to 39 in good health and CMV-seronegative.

CDR3 bases: TGTGCCAGCAGCCTGAAGGTTGGTAGTGAGCAGTTCTTC. Protein product: CASSLKVGSEQFF. The chain has TRBV7-9 and TRBJ2-1; unclear D gene. The CDR3 loop spans 13 amino acids. V lost 5 bases to trimming and J lost 9 bases, with 14 bases between them. Germline V gives CDR1 SEHNR, CDR2 FQNEAQ (reference sequence).